The rows below give T cell receptor beta chains drawn from one sample of a study of blood T cells in healthy people across ages. Each CDR3 protein gets one entry after TCRdb re-called the 5' RACE reads with MiXCR. Among more than 800,000 distinct CDR3 sequences, under 30% were seen once, and the ten largest hold 17%. Input material: blood. Source of these receptors: an elderly woman in good health. The CDR3 runs from the conserved cysteine through the conserved F or W. A D gene is named only where the DNA matches it firmly. The listing skips clone size in some rows; elsewhere it reads once, few, many or a size class.

clone size | D gene | J gene | V gene | CDR3 protein | CDR3 DNA
many | TRBD2 | TRBJ2-5 | TRBV7-2 | CASSWRGAGETQYF | TGTGCCAGCAGCTGGCGGGGGGCCGGGGAGACCCAGTACTTC
NA | NA | TRBJ1-1 | TRBV3-1 | CASSPLAGYTEAFF | TGTGCCAGCAGCCCCTTAGCGGGGTACACTGAAGCTTTCTTT
many | TRBD1 | TRBJ1-5 | TRBV12-3/TRBV12-4 | CASSLAGQDSNQPQHF | TGTGCCAGCAGTTTAGCGGGACAGGATAGCAATCAGCCCCAGCATTTT
NA | NA | TRBJ1-3 | TRBV7-2 | CASSDGARNTRYF | TGTGCCAGCAGCGATGGGGCTAGAAACACCAGATATTTT
many | NA | TRBJ2-5 | TRBV20-1 | CSARRQTGETQYF | TGCAGTGCTAGGCGGCAGACTGGAGAGACCCAGTACTTC
many | TRBD2 | TRBJ2-5 | TRBV7-9 | CASSSGLDQETQYF | TGTGCCAGCAGCTCCGGACTAGATCAAGAGACCCAGTACTTC
many | NA | TRBJ2-1 | TRBV6-6 | CASETGHYNEQFF | TGTGCCAGCGAGACAGGTCACTACAATGAGCAGTTCTTC
many | TRBD2 | TRBJ2-7 | TRBV7-2 | CASSSGGKVSPYEQYF | TGTGCCAGCAGCTCGGGGGGGAAGGTGAGCCCCTACGAGCAGTACTTC
many | TRBD2 | TRBJ2-7 | TRBV20-1 | CSGQAGGSSYEQYF | TGCAGTGGACAAGCGGGGGGGAGCTCCTACGAGCAGTACTTC
NA | TRBD2 | TRBJ2-1 | TRBV7-2 | CASSRGLDIYNEQFF | TGTGCCAGCAGCCGGGGACTAGATATCTACAATGAGCAGTTCTTC
NA | TRBD1 | TRBJ1-2 | TRBV7-9 | CASSVGLDRGHDYGYTF | TGTGCCAGCAGCGTCGGCCTGGACAGGGGGCATGACTATGGCTACACCTTC
few | NA | TRBJ2-7 | TRBV6-2/TRBV6-3 | CASSCGPVYEQYF | TGTGCCAGCAGTTGCGGGCCGGTTTACGAGCAGTACTTC
NA | TRBD1 | TRBJ1-2 | TRBV27 | CASSGTVADGYTF | TGTGCCAGCAGCGGGACAGTGGCGGATGGCTACACCTTC
NA | TRBD1 | TRBJ2-4 | TRBV10-3 | CAVARDRDNEQYF | TGTGCCGTCGCCAGGGACAGGGACAATGAGCAGTACTTC
many | TRBD2 | TRBJ2-1 | TRBV9 | CASSDGTSGSNSYNEQFF | TGTGCCAGCAGTGATGGGACTAGCGGCTCTAACTCCTACAATGAGCAGTTCTTC
many | NA | TRBJ2-3 | TRBV3-1 | CASSQGDVATDTQYF | TGTGCCAGCAGCCAAGGGGACGTAGCCACAGATACGCAGTATTTT
NA | TRBD1 | TRBJ1-1 | TRBV6-1 | CASNNRGHMNTEAFF | TGTGCCAGCAATAACAGGGGACACATGAACACTGAAGCTTTCTTT
many | TRBD1 | TRBJ2-5 | TRBV6-5 | CASSSGTGRLQETQYF | TGTGCCAGCAGTTCAGGGACAGGGCGGCTCCAAGAGACCCAGTACTTC
few | TRBD1 | TRBJ2-3 | TRBV12-3/TRBV12-4 | CASSRGTGDTQYF | TGTGCCAGCAGTCGAGGGACAGGGGATACGCAGTATTTT
many | NA | TRBJ1-2 | TRBV5-1 | CASSLRGPTGQGGYTF | TGCGCCAGCAGCTTGAGGGGCCCGACAGGCCAAGGGGGCTACACCTTC
many | NA | TRBJ2-7 | TRBV28 | CASSSNRVVGYEQYF | TGTGCCAGCAGTTCCAACCGGGTAGTAGGGTACGAGCAGTACTTC
many | NA | TRBJ2-5 | TRBV12-3/TRBV12-4 | CASRDSKETQYF | TGTGCCAGCAGGGACAGCAAAGAGACCCAGTACTTC
many | NA | TRBJ2-3 | TRBV11-2 | CASSRLQTWTDTQYF | TGTGCCAGCAGCAGACTCCAGACCTGGACAGATACGCAGTATTTT
NA | TRBD1 | TRBJ1-1 | TRBV9 | CASSLHRGGDEAFF | TGTGCCAGCAGTCTACACAGGGGTGGTGATGAAGCTTTCTTT
many | NA | TRBJ2-1 | TRBV7-2 | CASSLVLLGYNEQFF | TGTGCCAGCAGCTTAGTCCTTTTGGGCTACAATGAGCAGTTCTTC
NA | NA | TRBJ2-7 | TRBV11-2 | CASSSGWKGQLYEQYF | TGTGCCAGCAGCTCCGGCTGGAAGGGGCAACTATACGAGCAGTACTTC
NA | NA | TRBJ2-7 | TRBV20-1 | CSAPGTGNYEQYF | TGCAGTGCTCCCGGGACGGGTAATTACGAGCAGTACTTC
many | NA | TRBJ2-5 | TRBV7-9 | CASRGPLAGVGQETQYF | TGTGCCAGCAGAGGGCCCCTCGCTGGGGTAGGGCAAGAGACCCAGTACTTC
many | NA | TRBJ2-1 | TRBV7-2 | CASSSSFYNEQFF | TGTGCCAGCAGCTCCAGCTTCTACAATGAGCAGTTCTTC
many | NA | TRBJ1-5 | TRBV21-1 | CASSTISGQGVSRSNQPQHF | TGTGCCAGCAGCACAATCTCGGGACAGGGAGTGTCCCGTAGCAATCAGCCCCAGCATTTT
NA | TRBD2 | TRBJ2-3 | TRBV12-3/TRBV12-4 | CASSLERGADMQYF | TGTGCCAGCAGTCTTGAGCGGGGGGCAGATATGCAATATTTT
many | TRBD1 | TRBJ2-3 | TRBV5-5 | CASSLFQGATDTQYF | TGTGCCAGCAGCTTGTTCCAGGGGGCCACAGATACGCAGTATTTT
many | TRBD2 | TRBJ2-3 | TRBV20-1 | CSAIGTSFSSDTQYF | TGCAGTGCTATTGGGACTAGCTTTTCCTCAGATACGCAGTATTTT
many | NA | TRBJ1-6 | TRBV6-5 | CASSYSKAAFTGGLHF | TGTGCCAGCAGTTACTCGAAGGCTGCTTTTACAGGTGGCCTCCACTTT
NA | TRBD1 | TRBJ2-4 | TRBV7-2 | CASSSASTGAKNIQYF | TGTGCCAGCAGCTCAGCTTCGACAGGGGCAAAAAACATTCAGTACTTC
NA | TRBD2 | TRBJ2-2 | TRBV12-3/TRBV12-4 | CASSPRLAGALNTGELFF | TGTGCCAGCAGTCCCCGGCTAGCGGGGGCCCTGAACACCGGGGAGCTGTTTTTT
few | NA | TRBJ2-2 | TRBV3-1 | CASSLGGGMNTGELFF | TGTGCCAGCAGCCTTGGAGGGGGGATGAACACCGGGGAGCTGTTTTTT
NA | NA | TRBJ1-6 | TRBV25-1 | CASTRGGTYNSPLHF | TGTGCCAGCACCCGAGGGGGAACCTATAATTCACCCCTCCACTTT
many | NA | TRBJ2-1 | TRBV7-2 | CASSSQRYNEQFF | TGTGCCAGCAGCTCTCAGCGGTACAATGAGCAGTTCTTC
NA | NA | TRBJ2-1 | TRBV20-1 | CSAGKTNEQFF | TGCAGTGCGGGGAAAACGAATGAGCAGTTCTTC
NA | NA | TRBJ2-1 | TRBV27 | CASSLLGPSVDEQFF | TGTGCCAGCAGTTTGCTGGGGCCGAGTGTCGATGAGCAGTTCTTC
many | NA | TRBJ2-7 | TRBV5-1 | CASSLGTTPVEQYF | TGCGCCAGCAGCTTGGGGACGACCCCTGTCGAGCAGTACTTC
many | TRBD1 | TRBJ1-2 | TRBV12-3/TRBV12-4 | CASSRDRGPYTF | TGTGCCAGCAGTAGGGACAGGGGCCCTTACACCTTC
many | NA | TRBJ1-2 | TRBV20-1 | CSARDMAVPNYGYTF | TGCAGTGCTAGAGATATGGCGGTGCCTAACTATGGCTACACCTTC
many | NA | TRBJ2-7 | TRBV6-2/TRBV6-3 | CASSPTSTSYEQYF | TGTGCCAGCAGTCCAACTTCTACCTCCTACGAGCAGTACTTC
NA | NA | TRBJ2-7 | TRBV12-3/TRBV12-4 | CASSLRAGGRGGYEQYF | TGTGCCAGCAGTTTAAGGGCCGGTGGCAGGGGGGGGTACGAGCAGTACTTC
many | TRBD2 | TRBJ2-1 | TRBV4-3 | CASSQDPGGNEQFF | TGCGCCAGCAGCCAAGATCCGGGAGGCAATGAGCAGTTCTTC
many | TRBD2 | TRBJ2-1 | TRBV20-1 | CSARRGGGGSYNEQFF | TGCAGTGCTAGGCGGGGCGGGGGGGGTTCCTACAATGAGCAGTTCTTC
many | NA | TRBJ2-5 | TRBV2 | CASSRGDGETQYF | TGTGCCAGCAGCCGGGGCGATGGGGAGACCCAGTACTTC